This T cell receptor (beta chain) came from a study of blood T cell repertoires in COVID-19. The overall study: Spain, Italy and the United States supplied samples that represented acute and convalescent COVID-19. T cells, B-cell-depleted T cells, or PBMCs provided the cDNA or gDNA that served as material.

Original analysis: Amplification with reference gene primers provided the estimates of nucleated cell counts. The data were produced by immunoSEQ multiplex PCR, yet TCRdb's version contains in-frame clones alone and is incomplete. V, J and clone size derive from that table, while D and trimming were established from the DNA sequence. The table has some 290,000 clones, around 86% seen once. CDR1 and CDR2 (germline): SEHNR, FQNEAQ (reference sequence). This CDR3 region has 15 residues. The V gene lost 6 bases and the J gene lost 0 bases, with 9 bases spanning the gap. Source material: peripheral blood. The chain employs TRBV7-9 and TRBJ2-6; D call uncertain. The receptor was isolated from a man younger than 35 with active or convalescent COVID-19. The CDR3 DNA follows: TGTGCCAGCAGTTTTTCGTTCTCTGGGGCCAACGTCCTGACTTTC. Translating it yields CASSFSFSGANVLTF. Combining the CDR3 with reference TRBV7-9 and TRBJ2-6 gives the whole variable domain DTGVSQNPRHKITKRGQNVTFRCDPISEHNRLYWYRQTLGQGPEFLTYFQNEAQLEKSRLLSDRFSAERPKGSFSTLEIQRTEQGDSAMYLCASSFSFSGANVLTFGAGSRLTVL.